This T cell receptor beta chain comes out of a study of T-cell memory formation after mild COVID-19. Overall study context: Each donor largely had its own TCR clusters. Study observations and caveats: Cross-reactive memory appears to have joined, as suggested by some responding clones showing up in pre-infection memory.

TCRdb reanalysed the 5' RACE reads using MiXCR and keeps one entry per CDR3 protein. The sample lists about 340,000 distinct CDR3 sequences; 13% to 15% were seen once. Trimming cost V 0 bases and J 5 bases; bases outside gene matches: 13. The CDR3 loop spans 19 amino acids. Germline CDR1 and CDR2: MNHEY and SVGAGI. In this sample, this clonotype turned up a few times. Its cognate antigen is unknown. V and J are TRBV6-5 and TRBJ2-3; 11 bases line up with TRBD2. The sequencing sample was made of PBMCs or a T cell subset sorted from them (not recorded which). The clonotype originates from a man younger than 30 who had mild COVID-19 (a few samples of this study predate the infection). Cell type and time point are not known. The CDR3 loop is CASSYSVLAGGFGRDTQYF. DNA for the CDR3: TGTGCCAGCAGTTACTCGGTGCTAGCGGGGGGTTTTGGGAGAGATACGCAGTATTTT.